This T cell receptor beta chain originates from a study of blood T cell repertoires in COVID-19. Study context: COVID-19 samples, acute and convalescent, were from the United States, Italy and Spain. T cells, B-cell-depleted T cells, or PBMCs supplied cDNA or gDNA.

TCRdb keeps only in-frame clones here, not all; method: immunoSEQ multiplex PCR. The sample includes 70,000 to 100,000 clones, 85% to 95% of them seen just once. The CDR3 consists of 14 residues. V lost 4 bases and J lost 9, with 17 bases in between. Germline CDR1 and CDR2: SGHTA and FQGNSA. Sequencing input: peripheral blood. The chain carries TRBV7-2 and TRBJ2-3, with a tentative D call TRBD2 (6 bases). The receptor's source is a man aged 55 to 70 with acute or convalescent COVID-19. The chain's CDR3 is CASSYKPGARTQYF. The CDR3 DNA follows: TGTGCCAGCAGCTACAAGCCGGGAGCAAGGACGCAGTATTTT.